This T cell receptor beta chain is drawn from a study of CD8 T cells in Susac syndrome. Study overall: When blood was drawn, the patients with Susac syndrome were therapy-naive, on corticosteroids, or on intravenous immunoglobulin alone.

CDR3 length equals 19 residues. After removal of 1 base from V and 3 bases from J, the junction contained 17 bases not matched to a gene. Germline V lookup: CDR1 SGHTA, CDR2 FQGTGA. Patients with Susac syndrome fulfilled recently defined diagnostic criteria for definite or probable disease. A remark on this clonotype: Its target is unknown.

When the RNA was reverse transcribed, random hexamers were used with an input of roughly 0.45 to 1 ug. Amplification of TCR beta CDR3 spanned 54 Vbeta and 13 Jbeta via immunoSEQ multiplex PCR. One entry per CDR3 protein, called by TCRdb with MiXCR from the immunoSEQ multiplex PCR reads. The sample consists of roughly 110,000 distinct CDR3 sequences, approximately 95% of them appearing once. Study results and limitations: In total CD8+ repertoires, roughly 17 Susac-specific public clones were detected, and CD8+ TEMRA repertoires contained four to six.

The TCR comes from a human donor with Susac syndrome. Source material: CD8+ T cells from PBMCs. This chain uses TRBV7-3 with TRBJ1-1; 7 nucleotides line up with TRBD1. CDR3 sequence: CASSLKALSPGQRDTEAFF. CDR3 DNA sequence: TGTGCCAGCAGCTTAAAGGCCCTCTCTCCGGGACAGAGGGACACTGAAGCTTTCTTT.